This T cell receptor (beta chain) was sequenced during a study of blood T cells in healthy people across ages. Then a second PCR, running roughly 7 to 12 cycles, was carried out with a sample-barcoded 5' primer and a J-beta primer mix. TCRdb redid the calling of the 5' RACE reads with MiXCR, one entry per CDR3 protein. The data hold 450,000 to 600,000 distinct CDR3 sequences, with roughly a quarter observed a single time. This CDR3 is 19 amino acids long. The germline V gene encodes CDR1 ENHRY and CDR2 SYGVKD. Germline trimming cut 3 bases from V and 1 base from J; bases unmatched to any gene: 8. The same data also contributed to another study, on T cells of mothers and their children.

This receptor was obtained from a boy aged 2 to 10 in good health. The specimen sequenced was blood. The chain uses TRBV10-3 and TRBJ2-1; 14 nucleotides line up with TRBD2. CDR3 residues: CAISEGTSGRNLSYNEQFF. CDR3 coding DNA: TGTGCCATCAGTGAAGGGACTAGCGGGAGAAATCTTTCCTACAATGAGCAGTTCTTC.